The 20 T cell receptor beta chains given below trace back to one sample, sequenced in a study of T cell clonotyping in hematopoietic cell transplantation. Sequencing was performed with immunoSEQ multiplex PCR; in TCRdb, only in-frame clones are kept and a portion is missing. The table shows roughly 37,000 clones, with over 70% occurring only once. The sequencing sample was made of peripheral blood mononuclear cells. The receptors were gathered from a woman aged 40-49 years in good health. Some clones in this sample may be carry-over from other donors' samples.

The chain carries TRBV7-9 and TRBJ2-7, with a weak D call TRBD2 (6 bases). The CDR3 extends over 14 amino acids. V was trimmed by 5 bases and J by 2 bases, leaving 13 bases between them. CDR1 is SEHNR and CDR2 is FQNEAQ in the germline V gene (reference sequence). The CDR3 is CASSQPGVTYEQYF. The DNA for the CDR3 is TGTGCCAGCAGCCAGCCGGGGGTCACCTACGAGCAGTACTTC.

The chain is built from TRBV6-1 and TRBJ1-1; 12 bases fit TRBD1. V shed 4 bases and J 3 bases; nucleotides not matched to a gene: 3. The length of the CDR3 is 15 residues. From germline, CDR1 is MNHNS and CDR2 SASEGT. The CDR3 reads CASSGGQGADTEAFF. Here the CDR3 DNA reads TGTGCCAGCAGTGGGGGACAGGGGGCGGACACTGAAGCTTTCTTT.

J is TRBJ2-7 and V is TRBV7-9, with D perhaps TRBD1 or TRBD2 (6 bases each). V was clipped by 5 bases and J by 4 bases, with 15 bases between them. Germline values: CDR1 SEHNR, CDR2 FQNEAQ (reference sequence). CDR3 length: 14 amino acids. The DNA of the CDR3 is TGTGCCAGCAGCCTACGGGGGCGAGGGTACGAGCAGTACTTC. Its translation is CASSLRGRGYEQYF. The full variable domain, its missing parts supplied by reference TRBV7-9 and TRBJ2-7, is DTGVSQNPRHKITKRGQNVTFRCDPISEHNRLYWYRQTLGQGPEFLTYFQNEAQLEKSRLLSDRFSAERPKGSFSTLEIQRTEQGDSAMYLCASSLRGRGYEQYFGPGTRLTVT.

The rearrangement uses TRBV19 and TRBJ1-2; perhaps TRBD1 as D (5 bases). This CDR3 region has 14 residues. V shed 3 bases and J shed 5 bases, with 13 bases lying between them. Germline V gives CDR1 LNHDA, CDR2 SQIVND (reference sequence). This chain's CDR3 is CASSMWGAPYGYTF. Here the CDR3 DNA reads TGTGCCAGTAGTATGTGGGGCGCCCCTTATGGCTACACCTTC.

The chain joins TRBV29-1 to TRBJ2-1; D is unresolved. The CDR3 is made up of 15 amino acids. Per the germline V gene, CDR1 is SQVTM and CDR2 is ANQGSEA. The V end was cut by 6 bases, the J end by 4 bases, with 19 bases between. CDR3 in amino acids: CSVAQEPQLYNEQFF. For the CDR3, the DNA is TGCAGCGTAGCTCAGGAGCCGCAACTTTACAATGAGCAGTTCTTC.

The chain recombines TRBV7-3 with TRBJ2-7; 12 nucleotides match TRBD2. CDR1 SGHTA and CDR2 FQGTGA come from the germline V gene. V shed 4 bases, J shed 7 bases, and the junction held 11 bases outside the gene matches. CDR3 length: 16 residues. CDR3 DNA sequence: TGTGCCAGCAGCTCGAGGACTAGCGGGGATGTCGGGGAGCAGTACTTC. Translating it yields CASSSRTSGDVGEQYF. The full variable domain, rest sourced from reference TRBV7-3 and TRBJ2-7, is GAGVSQTPSNKVTEKGKYVELRCDPISGHTALYWYRQSLGQGPEFLIYFQGTGAADDSGLPNDRFFAVRPEGSVSTLKIQRTERGDSAVYLCASSSRTSGDVGEQYFGPGTRLTVT.

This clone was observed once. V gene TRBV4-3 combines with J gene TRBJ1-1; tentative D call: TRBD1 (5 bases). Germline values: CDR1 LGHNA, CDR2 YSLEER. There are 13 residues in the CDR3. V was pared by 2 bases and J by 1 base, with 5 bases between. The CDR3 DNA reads TGCGCCAGCAGCCAAACAGGGAACACTGAAGCTTTCTTT. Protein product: CASSQTGNTEAFF.

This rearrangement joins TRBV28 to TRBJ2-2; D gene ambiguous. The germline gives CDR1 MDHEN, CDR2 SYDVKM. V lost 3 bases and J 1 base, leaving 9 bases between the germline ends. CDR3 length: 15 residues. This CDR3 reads CASSFYTRNTGELFF. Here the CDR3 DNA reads TGTGCCAGCAGTTTCTATACAAGGAACACCGGGGAGCTGTTTTTT.

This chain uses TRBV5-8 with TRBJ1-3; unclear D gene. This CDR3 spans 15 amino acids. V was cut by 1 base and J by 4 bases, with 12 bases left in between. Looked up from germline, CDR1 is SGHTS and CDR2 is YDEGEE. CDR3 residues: CASSLFTWSGNTIYF. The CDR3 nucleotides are TGTGCCAGCAGCTTGTTTACGTGGTCGGGAAACACCATATATTTT. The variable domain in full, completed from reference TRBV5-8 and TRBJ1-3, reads EAGVTQSPTHLIKTRGQQATLRCSPISGHTSVYWYQQALGLGLQFLLWYDEGEERNRGNFPPRFSGRQFPNYSSELNVNALELEDSALYLCASSLFTWSGNTIYFGEGSWLTVV.

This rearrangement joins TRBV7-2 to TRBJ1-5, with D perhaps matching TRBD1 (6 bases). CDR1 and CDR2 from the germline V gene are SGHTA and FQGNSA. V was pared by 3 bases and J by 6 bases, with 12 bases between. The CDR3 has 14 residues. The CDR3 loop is CASSFGGAGQPQHF. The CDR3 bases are TGTGCCAGCAGCTTTGGGGGCGCGGGTCAGCCCCAGCATTTT.

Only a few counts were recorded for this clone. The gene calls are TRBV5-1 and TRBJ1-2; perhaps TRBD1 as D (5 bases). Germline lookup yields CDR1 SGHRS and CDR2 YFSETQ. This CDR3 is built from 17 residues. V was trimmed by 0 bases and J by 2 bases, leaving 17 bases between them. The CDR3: CASSLGQGGWENYGYTF. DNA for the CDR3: TGCGCCAGCAGCTTGGGGCAGGGAGGCTGGGAGAACTATGGCTACACCTTC.

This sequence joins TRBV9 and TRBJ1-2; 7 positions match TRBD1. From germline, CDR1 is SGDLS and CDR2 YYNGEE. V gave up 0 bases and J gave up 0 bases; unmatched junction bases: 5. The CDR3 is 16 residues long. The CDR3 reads CASSVGAGGANYGYTF. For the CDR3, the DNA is TGTGCCAGCAGCGTAGGGGCAGGGGGGGCTAACTATGGCTACACCTTC.

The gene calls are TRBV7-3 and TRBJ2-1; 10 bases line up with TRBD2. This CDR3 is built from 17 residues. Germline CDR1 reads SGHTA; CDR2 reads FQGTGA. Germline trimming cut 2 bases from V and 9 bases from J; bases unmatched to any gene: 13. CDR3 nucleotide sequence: TGTGCCAGCAGCTTACAGGCTAGCGGGAGAAAGGGAAGTGAGCAGTTCTTC. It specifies CASSLQASGRKGSEQFF.

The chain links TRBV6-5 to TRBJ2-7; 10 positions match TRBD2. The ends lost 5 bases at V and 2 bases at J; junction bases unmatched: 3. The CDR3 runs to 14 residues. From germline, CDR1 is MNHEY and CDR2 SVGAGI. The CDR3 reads CASSGLAAAYEQYF. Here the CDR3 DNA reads TGTGCCAGCAGTGGACTAGCGGCAGCCTACGAGCAGTACTTC.

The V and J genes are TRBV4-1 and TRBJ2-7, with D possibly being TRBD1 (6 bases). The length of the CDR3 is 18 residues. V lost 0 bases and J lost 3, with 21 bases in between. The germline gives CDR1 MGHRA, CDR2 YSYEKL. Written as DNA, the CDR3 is TGCGCCAGCAGCCAAGACCAATTCGGTCGACAGGCTTTCTACGAGCAGTACTTC. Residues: CASSQDQFGRQAFYEQYF.

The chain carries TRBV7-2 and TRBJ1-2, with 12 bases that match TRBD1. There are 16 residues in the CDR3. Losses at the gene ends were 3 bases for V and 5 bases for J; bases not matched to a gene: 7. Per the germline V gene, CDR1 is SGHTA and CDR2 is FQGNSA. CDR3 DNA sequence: TGTGCCAGCAGCTTCTCACCGGGACAGGGGGCATATGGCTACACCTTC. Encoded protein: CASSFSPGQGAYGYTF.

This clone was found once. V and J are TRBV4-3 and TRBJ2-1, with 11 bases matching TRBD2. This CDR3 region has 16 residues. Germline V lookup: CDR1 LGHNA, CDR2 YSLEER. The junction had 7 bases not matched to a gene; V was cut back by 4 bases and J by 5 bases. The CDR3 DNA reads TGCGCCAGCAGCCCCTTGATAGCGGGAGGGGACAATGAGCAGTTCTTC. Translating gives CASSPLIAGGDNEQFF.

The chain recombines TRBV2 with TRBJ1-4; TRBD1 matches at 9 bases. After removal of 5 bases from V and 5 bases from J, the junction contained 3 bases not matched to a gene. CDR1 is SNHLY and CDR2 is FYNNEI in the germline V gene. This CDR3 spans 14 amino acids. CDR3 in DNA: TGTGCCAGCAGTTGGGGACAGGGCAATGAAAAACTGTTTTTT. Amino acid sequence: CASSWGQGNEKLFF. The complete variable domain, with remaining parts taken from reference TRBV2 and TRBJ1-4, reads EPEVTQTPSHQVTQMGQEVILRCVPISNHLYFYWYRQILGQKVEFLVSFYNNEISEKSEIFDDQFSVERPDGSNFTLKIRSTKLEDSAMYFCASSWGQGNEKLFFGSGTQLSVL.

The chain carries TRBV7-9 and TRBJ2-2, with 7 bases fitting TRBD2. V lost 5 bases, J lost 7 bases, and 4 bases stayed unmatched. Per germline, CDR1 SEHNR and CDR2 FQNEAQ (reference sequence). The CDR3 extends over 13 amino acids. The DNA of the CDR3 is TGTGCCAGCAGCGCAGGGAGGGTCGGGGAGCTGTTTTTT. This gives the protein CASSAGRVGELFF.

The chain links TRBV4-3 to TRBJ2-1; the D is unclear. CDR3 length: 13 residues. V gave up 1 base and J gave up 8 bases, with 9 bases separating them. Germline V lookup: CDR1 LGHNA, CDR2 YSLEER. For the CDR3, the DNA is TGCGCCAGCAGCCAAGCCTCCTCCGATGAGCAGTTCTTC. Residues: CASSQASSDEQFF.